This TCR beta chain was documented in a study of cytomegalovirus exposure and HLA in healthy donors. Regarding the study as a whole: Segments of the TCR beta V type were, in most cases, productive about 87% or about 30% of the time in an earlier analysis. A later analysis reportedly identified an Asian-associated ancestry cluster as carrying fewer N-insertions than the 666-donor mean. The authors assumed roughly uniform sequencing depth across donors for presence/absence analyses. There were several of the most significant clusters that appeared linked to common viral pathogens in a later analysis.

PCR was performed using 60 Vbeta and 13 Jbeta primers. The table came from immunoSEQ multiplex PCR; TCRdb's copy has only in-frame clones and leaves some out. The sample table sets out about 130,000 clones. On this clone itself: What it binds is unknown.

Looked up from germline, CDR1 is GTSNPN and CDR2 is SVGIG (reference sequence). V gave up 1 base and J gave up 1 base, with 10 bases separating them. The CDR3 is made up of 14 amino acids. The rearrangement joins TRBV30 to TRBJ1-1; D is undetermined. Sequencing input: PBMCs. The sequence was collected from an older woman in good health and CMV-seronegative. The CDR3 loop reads CAWSARGGNTEAFF. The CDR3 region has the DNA TGTGCCTGGAGTGCAAGAGGAGGGAACACTGAAGCTTTCTTT. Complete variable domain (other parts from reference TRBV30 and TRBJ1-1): SQTIHQWPATLVQPVGSPLSLECTVEGTSNPNLYWYRQAAGRGLQLLFYSVGIGQISSEVPQNLSASRPQDRQFILSSKKLLLSDSGFYLCAWSARGGNTEAFFGQGTRLTVV.